This T cell receptor (beta chain) was recovered during a study of technical replicates of blood from a handful of donors. Germline V gene data show CDR1 as SGHRS and CDR2 as YFSETQ. V lost 4 bases to trimming and J lost 1 base; unmatched junction nucleotides: 12. This CDR3 has 17 amino acids. Here immunoSEQ multiplex PCR was the method, and the copy in TCRdb shows in-frame clones only, minus some. The table records tens of thousands of clones, around 93% of them present only once. The TCR was taken from a human donor in good health. The chain joins TRBV5-1 to TRBJ1-1; 8 bases line up with TRBD1. What was sequenced was T cells isolated from PBMCs. The CDR3 is CASSQGPLGQGNTEAFF. CDR3 coding DNA: TGCGCCAGCAGCCAAGGGCCGTTAGGACAGGGGAACACTGAAGCTTTCTTT.